This TCR beta chain was captured by sequencing in a study of T cells after yellow fever vaccination. Study details: In the case of low-cell-number fractions, SMART-Seq v4 Ultra Low Input was used for preparation. Study findings and constraints: Although the secondary response was weaker, it peaked faster, at day 5 versus 15.

Points on this clonotype: Its antigen is unidentified.

Looked up from germline, CDR1 is MNHEY and CDR2 is SMNVEV (reference sequence). Trimming removed 5 bases from V and 7 bases from J, with 15 bases in between. CDR3 length: 15 residues. As TCR cDNA was made by 5'RACE template switching, a universal primer site and UMIs were added. MiXCR, run by TCRdb on the 5' RACE reads, gives a single entry per CDR3 protein. The sample has 200,000 to 300,000 distinct CDR3 sequences, 5.5% to 8.5% seen once. The clonotype was recovered from a young man who received the YFV17D yellow fever vaccine. The chain combines TRBV27 with TRBJ1-6, with no clear D. The sample was CD4+ T cells sorted from PBMCs, taken on the day of the yellow fever booster vaccination. CDR3 nucleotides: TGTGCCAGCAGTCCTGAGACATCAATCAATTCACCCCTCCACTTT. Encoded protein: CASSPETSINSPLHF.